This T cell receptor beta chain originates from a study of CD4 T cells in relation to SARS-CoV-2 and coronaviruses (dated by TCRdb to 2020 to 2023). With regard to the full study: In the ViraFEST assay, PBMCs were cultured with antigen for about eleven days, after which TCR beta CDR3s were sequenced to identify antigen-specific clonal expansions. The negative reference condition was either a culture with an HIV-1 Nef peptide pool or a culture with no peptide. HLA restriction was mapped for shared crossreactive spike epitopes using patient-derived lymphoblastoid cell lines. Memory CD4+ T cell crossreactivity between SARS-CoV-2 and common cold coronavirus spike proteins was assessed at the TCR clonotype level in the study. Samples from a few pre-COVID donors and the naive versus memory experiments were sequenced with the Adaptive Biotechnologies TCR-sequencing kit; other data were Illumina-based. A different, Illumina-based TCR-beta assay was used to sequence expansion assays from other donors in the study.

To note about this clone: Its recognized antigen is unknown. No qualities accompany the bases; no much larger clone lies one base away.

The CDR3 runs 14 residues from the cysteine to the phenylalanine. Only the CDR3 portion is preserved as DNA: 42 bases, with reading frame beginning at the first base. Reading the germline V gene gives CDR1 SGHTA and CDR2 FQGTGA. V loses 5 bases of germline sequence and J loses 8 bases, and the interval between the two ends is 16 bases. CD4+ T cells from unexposed donors were collected before the COVID-19 pandemic (2011-2018). Following 10 days of culture, the EasySep CD4+ T cell isolation kit was used to isolate CD4+ T cells. As cell numbers permitted, CD4+ T cells from unexposed donors were tested for reactivity to SARS-CoV-2 S and N and to four common cold coronavirus spike pools. About 2 million PBMCs per well were cultured in IMDM with roughly 5% human AB serum and 9.5 to 10 IU/ml IL-2. Half of the culture medium was replaced with fresh IL-2-containing medium on days 3 and 7. In general, every peptide culture condition was set up in three replicate wells. The leukapheresis product used for the unexposed donors was purchased from a commercial source. PBMCs were isolated from leukapheresis product or whole blood by Ficoll-Paque PLUS gradient centrifugation. PBMCs were either cryopreserved at -140 degrees C or used fresh in the expansion assay. The QIAamp Micro DNA Kit was used to extract genomic DNA from the CD4+ T cells.

Library construction relied on the immunoSEQ multiplex PCR assay. The authors processed their data as follows. Preprocessing removed nonproductive sequences and CDR3s not starting with C, not ending with F or W, or shorter than 7 amino acids. Antigen-specific clonotypes were called with the MANAFEST web app on the basis of expansion relative to the reference and to other culture wells. A clone was considered positive if significant expansion relative to the reference culture was observed in 2 of 3 replicate wells at an FDR below 0.05. Positive clones also required significant expansion versus all other tandem wells and an odds ratio above 5. CDR3 homology was measured as pairwise Levenshtein distance, computed with the stringdist R package after trimming three terminal residues from each end. In TCRdb, the immuneACCESS table is reduced to in-frame sequences with V and J assigned. These tables do not hold every clone; where another copy was compared, an unresolved V gene accounts for under half, and the others remain unexplained. The V and J calls and clone size come from that table; D and trimming were worked out from the DNA. Counted in this sample were 16,000 or so clones; 70% to 80% of them appeared once. The top ten hold 8% to 10% of the sample.

General conclusions and limits of the study: Crossreactivity analysis centred on spike protein, so crossreactivity against other viral proteins was not assessed. The study was limited by small numbers of patients and tested TCRs. Significantly weaker SARS-CoV-2-driven expansion was shown by crossreactive clones than by monoreactive clones, consistent with antigenic imprinting. Pre-pandemic and post-infection samples were not both contributed by any donor, so tracing of the source of pre-existing responses was limited. Roughly 65% of donors had memory CD4+ clonotypes that crossrecognized SARS-CoV-2 and at least one common cold coronavirus spike.

The sequenced sample was CD4+ T cells from PBMCs, cultured in vitro. The clonotype was recovered from a human donor in good health. The chain couples TRBV7-3 to TRBJ2-1; a tentative D match to TRBD1 spans 6 bases. The DNA is TGTGCCAGCAGCGGGTCAGTGGGGGCGTATGAGCAGTTCTTC. Translated, it reads CASSGSVGAYEQFF.